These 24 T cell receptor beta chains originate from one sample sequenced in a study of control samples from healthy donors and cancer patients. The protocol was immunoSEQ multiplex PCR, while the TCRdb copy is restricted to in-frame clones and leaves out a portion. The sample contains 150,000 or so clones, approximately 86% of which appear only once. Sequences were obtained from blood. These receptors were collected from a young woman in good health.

CDR3 bases: TGTGCCAGCACTAAGCCAGCGGGGACAGGGGCGATTAGGGAGACCCAGTACTTC. Amino acids: CASTKPAGTGAIRETQYF. V is TRBV11-2 and J is TRBJ2-5; 10 bases map to TRBD1. With 7 bases clipped from V and 5 bases from J, the junction kept 19 bases outside the gene matches. This CDR3 is built from 18 residues. Per germline, CDR1 SGHAT and CDR2 FQNNGV.

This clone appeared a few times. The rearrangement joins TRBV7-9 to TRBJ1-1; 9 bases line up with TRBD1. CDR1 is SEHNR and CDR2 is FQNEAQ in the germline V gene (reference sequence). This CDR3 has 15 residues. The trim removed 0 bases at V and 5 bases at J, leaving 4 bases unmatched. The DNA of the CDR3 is TGTGCCAGCAGCTTAGCCCGGGACAGGGAGACTGAAGCTTTCTTT. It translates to CASSLARDRETEAFF.

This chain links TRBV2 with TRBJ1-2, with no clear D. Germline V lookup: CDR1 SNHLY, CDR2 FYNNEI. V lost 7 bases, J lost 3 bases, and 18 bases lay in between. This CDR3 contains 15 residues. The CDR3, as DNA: TGTGCCAGCACCCTTGAGGCTTCCGGCGACTATGGCTACACCTTC. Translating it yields CASTLEASGDYGYTF.

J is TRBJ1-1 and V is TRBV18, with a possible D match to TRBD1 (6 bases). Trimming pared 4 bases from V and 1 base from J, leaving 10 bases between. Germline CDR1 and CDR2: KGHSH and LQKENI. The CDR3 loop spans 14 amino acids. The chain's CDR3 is CASSRGAGNTEAFF. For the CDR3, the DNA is TGTGCCAGCTCACGGGGGGCCGGGAACACTGAAGCTTTCTTT.

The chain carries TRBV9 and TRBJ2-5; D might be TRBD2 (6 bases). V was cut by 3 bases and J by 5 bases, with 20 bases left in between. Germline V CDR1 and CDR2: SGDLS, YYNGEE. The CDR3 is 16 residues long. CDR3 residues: CASSAPIADPRETQYF. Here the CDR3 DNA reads TGTGCCAGCAGCGCCCCGATAGCGGACCCGAGGGAGACCCAGTACTTC.

CDR3 residues: CASSQPGALTDTQYF. The CDR3 DNA follows: TGTGCCAGCAGCCAACCGGGGGCACTCACAGATACGCAGTATTTT. V and J are TRBV4-2 and TRBJ2-3; tentatively, D is TRBD1 or TRBD2 (6 bases each). Germline V gene sequence: CDR1 LGHNA, CDR2 YNFKEQ. The CDR3 has 15 amino acids. V lost 2 bases to trimming and J lost 2 bases, with 11 bases between them.

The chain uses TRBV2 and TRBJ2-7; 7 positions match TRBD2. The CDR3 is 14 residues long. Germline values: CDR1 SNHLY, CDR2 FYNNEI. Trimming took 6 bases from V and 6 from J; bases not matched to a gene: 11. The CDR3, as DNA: TGTGCCAGCAGAGGACTAGTCGGGTCGCGCGAGCAGTACTTC. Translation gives CASRGLVGSREQYF.

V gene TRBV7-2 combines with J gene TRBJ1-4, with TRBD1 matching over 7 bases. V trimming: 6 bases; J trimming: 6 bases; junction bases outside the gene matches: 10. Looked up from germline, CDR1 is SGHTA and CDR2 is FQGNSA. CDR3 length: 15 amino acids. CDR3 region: CASRPGGQRYEKLFF. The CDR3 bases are TGTGCCAGCAGACCCGGGGGACAGAGGTATGAAAAACTGTTTTTT.

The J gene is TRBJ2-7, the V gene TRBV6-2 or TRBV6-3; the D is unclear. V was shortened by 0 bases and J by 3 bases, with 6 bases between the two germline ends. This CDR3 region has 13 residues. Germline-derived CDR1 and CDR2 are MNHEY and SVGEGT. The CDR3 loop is CASSYSRLYEQYV. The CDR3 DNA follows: TGTGCCAGCAGTTACTCCCGACTCTACGAGCAGTACGTC.

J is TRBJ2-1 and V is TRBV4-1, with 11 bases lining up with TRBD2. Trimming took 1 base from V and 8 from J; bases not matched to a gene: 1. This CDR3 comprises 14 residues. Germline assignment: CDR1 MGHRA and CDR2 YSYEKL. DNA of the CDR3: TGCGCCAGCAGCCAAGTTAGCGGGGGGGATGAGCAGTTCTTC. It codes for CASSQVSGGDEQFF.

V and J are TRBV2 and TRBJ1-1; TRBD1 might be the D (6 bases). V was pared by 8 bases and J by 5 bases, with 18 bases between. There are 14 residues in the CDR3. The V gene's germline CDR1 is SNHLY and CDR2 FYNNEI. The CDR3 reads CASQSRGAWTEAFF. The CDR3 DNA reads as TGTGCCAGCCAGTCCCGGGGGGCCTGGACTGAAGCTTTCTTT.

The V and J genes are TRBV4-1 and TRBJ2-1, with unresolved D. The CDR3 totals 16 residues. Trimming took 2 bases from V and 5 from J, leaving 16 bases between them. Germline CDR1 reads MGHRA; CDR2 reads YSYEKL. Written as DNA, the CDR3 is TGCGCCAGCAGCCAAAACGGTTTTGGGAAAAACAATGAGCAGTTCTTC. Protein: CASSQNGFGKNNEQFF.

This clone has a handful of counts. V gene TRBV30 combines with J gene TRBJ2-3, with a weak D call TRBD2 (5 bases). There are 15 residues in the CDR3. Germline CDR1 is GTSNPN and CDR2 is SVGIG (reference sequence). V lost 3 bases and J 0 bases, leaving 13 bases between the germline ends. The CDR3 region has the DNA TGTGCCTGGAGCTCGGGATCACGTAGCACAGATACGCAGTATTTT. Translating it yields CAWSSGSRSTDTQYF.

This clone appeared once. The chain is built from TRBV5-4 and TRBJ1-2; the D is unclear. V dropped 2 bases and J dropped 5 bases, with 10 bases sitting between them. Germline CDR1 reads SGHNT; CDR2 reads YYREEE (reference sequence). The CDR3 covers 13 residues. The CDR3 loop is CASSFRAPYGYTF. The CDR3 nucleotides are TGTGCCAGCAGCTTCAGAGCGCCGTATGGCTACACCTTC.

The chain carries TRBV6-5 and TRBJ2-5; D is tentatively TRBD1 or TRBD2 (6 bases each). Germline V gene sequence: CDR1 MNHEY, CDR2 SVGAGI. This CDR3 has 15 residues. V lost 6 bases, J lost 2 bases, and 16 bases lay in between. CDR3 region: CASRLGGPEQETQYF. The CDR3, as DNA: TGTGCCAGCAGATTAGGGGGGCCCGAGCAAGAGACCCAGTACTTC.

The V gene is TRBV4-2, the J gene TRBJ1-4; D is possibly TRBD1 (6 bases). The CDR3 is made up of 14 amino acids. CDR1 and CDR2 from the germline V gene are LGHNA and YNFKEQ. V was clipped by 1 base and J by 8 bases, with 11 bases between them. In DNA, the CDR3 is TGTGCCAGCAGCCAAGTGGGGGCGAAGGAAAAACTGTTTTTT. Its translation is CASSQVGAKEKLFF.

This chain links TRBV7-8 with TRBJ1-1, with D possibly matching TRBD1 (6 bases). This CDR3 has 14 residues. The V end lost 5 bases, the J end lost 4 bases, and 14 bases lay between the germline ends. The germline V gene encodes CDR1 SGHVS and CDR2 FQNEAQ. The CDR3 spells CASSGGKGGTEAFF. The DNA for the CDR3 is TGTGCCAGCAGCGGAGGGAAGGGGGGCACTGAAGCTTTCTTT.

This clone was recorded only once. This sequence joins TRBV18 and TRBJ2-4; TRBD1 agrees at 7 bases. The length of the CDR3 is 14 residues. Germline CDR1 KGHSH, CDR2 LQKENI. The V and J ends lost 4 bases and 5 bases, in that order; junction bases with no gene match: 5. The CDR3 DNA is TGTGCCAGCTCACAGGGGACAGTACAAAACATTCAGTACTTC. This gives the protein CASSQGTVQNIQYF.

CDR3 region: CASSGGLNSPLHF. The CDR3 nucleotides are TGTGCCAGCAGTGGTGGACTCAATTCACCCCTCCACTTT. V gene TRBV27 combines with J gene TRBJ1-6; D remains ambiguous. Germline V gene data show CDR1 as MNHEY and CDR2 as SMNVEV (reference sequence). This CDR3 has 13 amino acids. Trimming cost V 5 bases and J 7 bases, with 9 bases left between them.

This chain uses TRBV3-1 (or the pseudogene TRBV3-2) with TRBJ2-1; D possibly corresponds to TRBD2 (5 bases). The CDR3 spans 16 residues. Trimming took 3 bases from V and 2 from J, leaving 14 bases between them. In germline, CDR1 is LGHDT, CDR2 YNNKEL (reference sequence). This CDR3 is CASSHRAADPYNEQFF. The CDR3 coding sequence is TGTGCCAGCAGCCACAGAGCGGCTGATCCCTACAATGAGCAGTTCTTC.

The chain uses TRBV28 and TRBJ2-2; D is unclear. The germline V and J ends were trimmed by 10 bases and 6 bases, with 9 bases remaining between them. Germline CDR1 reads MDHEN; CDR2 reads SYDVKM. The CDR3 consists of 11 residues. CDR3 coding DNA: TGTGCCACCGTTTTCTCCGGGGAGCTGTTTTTT. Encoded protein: CATVFSGELFF.

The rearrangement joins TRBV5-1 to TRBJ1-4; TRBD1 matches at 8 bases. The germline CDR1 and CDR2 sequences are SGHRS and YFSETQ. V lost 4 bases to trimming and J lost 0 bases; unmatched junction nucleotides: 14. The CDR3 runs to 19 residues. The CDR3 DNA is TGCGCCAGCAGCCCGACACCGGGACAGGTGATCCCAACTAATGAAAAACTGTTTTTT. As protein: CASSPTPGQVIPTNEKLFF. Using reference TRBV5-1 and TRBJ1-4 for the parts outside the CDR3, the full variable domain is KAGVTQTPRYLIKTRGQQVTLSCSPISGHRSVSWYQQTPGQGLQFLFEYFSETQRNKGNFPGRFSGRQFSNSRSEMNVSTLELGDSALYLCASSPTPGQVIPTNEKLFFGSGTQLSVL.

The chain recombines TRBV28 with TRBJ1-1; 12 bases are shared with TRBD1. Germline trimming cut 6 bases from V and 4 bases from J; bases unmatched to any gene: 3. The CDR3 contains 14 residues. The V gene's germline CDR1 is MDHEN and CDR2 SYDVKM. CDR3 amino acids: CASRGTGGGTEAFF. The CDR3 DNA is TGTGCCAGCAGGGGGACAGGGGGCGGCACTGAAGCTTTCTTT. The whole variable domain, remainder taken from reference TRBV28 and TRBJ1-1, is DVKVTQSSRYLVKRTGEKVFLECVQDMDHENMFWYRQDPGLGLRLIYFSYDVKMKEKGDIPEGYSVSREKKERFSLILESASTNQTSMYLCASRGTGGGTEAFFGQGTRLTVV.

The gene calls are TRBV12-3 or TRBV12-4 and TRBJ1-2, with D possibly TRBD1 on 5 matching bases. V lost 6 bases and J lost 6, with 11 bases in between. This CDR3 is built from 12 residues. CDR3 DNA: TGTGCCAGCAGGGGCAGAGGGGATGGCTACACCTTC. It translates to CASRGRGDGYTF.